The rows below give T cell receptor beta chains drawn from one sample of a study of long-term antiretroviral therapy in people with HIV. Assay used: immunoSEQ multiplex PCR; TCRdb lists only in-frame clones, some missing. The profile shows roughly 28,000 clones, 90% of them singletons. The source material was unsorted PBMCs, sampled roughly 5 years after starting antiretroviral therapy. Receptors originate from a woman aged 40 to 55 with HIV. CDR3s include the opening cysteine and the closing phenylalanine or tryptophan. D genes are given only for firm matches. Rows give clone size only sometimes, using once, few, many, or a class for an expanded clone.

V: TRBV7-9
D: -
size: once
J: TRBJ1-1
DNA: TGTGCCAGCAGCCCCCCTAAGGCGGGGAACACTGAAGCTTTCTTT
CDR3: CASSPPKAGNTEAFF

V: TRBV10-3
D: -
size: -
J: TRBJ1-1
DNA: TGTGCCATCAGTGAACAGACAGGTTCGGGAACTGAAGCTTTCTTT
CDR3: CAISEQTGSGTEAFF

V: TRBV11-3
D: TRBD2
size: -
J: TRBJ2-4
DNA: TGTGCCAGCAGCCCTGGGACTAGCGGGGCCAAAAACATTCAGTACTTC
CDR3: CASSPGTSGAKNIQYF

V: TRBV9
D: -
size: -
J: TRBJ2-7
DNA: TGTGCCAGCAGCGGGATCAGCTCCTACGAGCAGTACTTC
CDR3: CASSGISSYEQYF

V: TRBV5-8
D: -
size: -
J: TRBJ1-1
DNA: TGTGCCAGCACGAGACAGAGCCTTAACACTGAAGCTTTCTTT
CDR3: CASTRQSLNTEAFF

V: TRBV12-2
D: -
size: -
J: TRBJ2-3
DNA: TGTGCAAGTCGCTTAACGGCTAGCGGGAGGGCCCGGGATACGCAGTATTTT
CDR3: CASRLTASGRARDTQYF

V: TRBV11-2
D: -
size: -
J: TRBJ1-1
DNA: TGTGCCAGCAGCTTAGTTAGGGCGCCCACTGAAGCTTTCTTT
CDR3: CASSLVRAPTEAFF

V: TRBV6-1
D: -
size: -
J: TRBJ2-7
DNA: TGTGCCAGCAGTGAGCCATGGATCGGGGGCCAGTACTTC
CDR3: CASSEPWIGGQYF

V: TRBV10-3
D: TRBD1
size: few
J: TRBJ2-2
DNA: TGTGCCACTACGAAAGAGCCAAGGGGGCAGGGCACCGGGGAGCTGTTTTTT
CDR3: CATTKEPRGQGTGELFF

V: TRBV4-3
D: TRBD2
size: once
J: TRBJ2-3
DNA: TGCGCCAGCAGCCAAGATTTGGGGGGAGCGGGAAGAGATACGCAGTATTTT
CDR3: CASSQDLGGAGRDTQYF

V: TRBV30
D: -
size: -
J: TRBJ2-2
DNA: TGTGCCTGGAGTACCGCGGGAATGGCCGGGGAGCTGTTTTTT
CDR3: CAWSTAGMAGELFF

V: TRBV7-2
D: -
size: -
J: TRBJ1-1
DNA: TGTGCCAGCAGCCTAGGGGTGGAGGCTTTCTTT
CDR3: CASSLGVEAFF

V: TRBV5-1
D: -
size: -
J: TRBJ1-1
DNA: TGCGCCAGCAGCTTGGGTGCATTCCTGAACACTGAAGCTTTCTTT
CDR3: CASSLGAFLNTEAFF

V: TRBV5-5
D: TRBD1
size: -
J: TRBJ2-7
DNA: TGTGCCAGCAGCTTGGGGACAGGGGGGGAGCAGTACTTC
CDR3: CASSLGTGGEQYF

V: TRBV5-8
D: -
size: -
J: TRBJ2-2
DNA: TGTGCCAGCACCTACAGGGTTGTCCAAACCGGGGAGCTGTTTTTT
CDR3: CASTYRVVQTGELFF

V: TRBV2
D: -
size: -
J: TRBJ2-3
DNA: TGTGCCAGCAGTGAAATGGGTGAGGGTGCGGCAGATACGCAGTATTTT
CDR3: CASSEMGEGAADTQYF

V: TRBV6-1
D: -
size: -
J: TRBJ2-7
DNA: TGTGCCAGCAGTGTCAGTGTCGGCGAGCAGTACTTC
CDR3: CASSVSVGEQYF

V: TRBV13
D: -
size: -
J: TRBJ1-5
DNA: TGTGCCAGCAGCCGTGCAGGGGATAGCAATCAGCCCCAGCATTTT
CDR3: CASSRAGDSNQPQHF

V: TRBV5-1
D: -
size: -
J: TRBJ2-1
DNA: TGCGCCAGCAGCTTGGCCAGCCTCGATGAGCAGTTCTTC
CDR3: CASSLASLDEQFF

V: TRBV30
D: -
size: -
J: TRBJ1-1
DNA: TGTGCCTGGACAAGGCAGAACACTGAAGCTTTCTTT
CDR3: CAWTRQNTEAFF

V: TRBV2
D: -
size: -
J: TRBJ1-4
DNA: TGTGCCAGCAGGGGGGAGACTCTTGAAAAACTGTTTTTT
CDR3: CASRGETLEKLFF

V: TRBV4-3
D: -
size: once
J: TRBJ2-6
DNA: TGCGCCAGCAACCGGGACATATCCTCTGGGGCCAACGTCCTGACTTTC
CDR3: CASNRDISSGANVLTF

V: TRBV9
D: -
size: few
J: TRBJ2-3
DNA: TGTGCCAGCAGCGTAGCCCACGTGGGCACAGATACGCAGTATTTT
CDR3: CASSVAHVGTDTQYF

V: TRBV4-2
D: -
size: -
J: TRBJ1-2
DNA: TGTGCCAGCAGCTCATTAACAGCGATGAACTATGGCTACACCTTC
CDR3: CASSSLTAMNYGYTF

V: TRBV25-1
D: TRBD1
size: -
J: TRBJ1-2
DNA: TGTGCCAGCAGTGAACCGGGACAGGGAGTCTATGGCTACACCTTC
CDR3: CASSEPGQGVYGYTF

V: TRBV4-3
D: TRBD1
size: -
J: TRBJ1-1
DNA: TGCGCCAGCAGCCAAACAGGGGCTGAAGCTTTCTTT
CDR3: CASSQTGAEAFF

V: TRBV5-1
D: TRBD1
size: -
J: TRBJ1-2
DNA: TGCGCCAGCAGCTCCCTAACGCAATCGGGACAGTACTATGGCTACACCTTC
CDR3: CASSSLTQSGQYYGYTF

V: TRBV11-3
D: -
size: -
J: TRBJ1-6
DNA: TGTGCCAGCAGCCCGAATGCCGGCACCTCACCCCTCCACTTT
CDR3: CASSPNAGTSPLHF

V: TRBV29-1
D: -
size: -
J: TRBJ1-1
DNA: TGCAGCGTTGAAGATGGACTGCCACCTGAAGCTTTCTTT
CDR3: CSVEDGLPPEAFF

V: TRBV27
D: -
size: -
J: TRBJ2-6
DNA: TGTGCCAGCAGTCCCCAAACGGGGGCGCAGGCTCTGGGGGCCAACGTCCTGACTTTC
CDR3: CASSPQTGAQALGANVLTF

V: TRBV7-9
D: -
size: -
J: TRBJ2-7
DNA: TGTGCCAGCAGCTTAGCGGTTAGCTACGAGCAGTACTTC
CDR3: CASSLAVSYEQYF

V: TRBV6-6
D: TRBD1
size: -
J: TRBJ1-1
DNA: TGTGCCAGCAGACCAACAGGGGAGGTGAACACTGAAGCTTTCTTT
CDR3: CASRPTGEVNTEAFF

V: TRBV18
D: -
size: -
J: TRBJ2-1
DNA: TGTGCCAGCTCCGACTGGGCAGAGCAGTTCTTC
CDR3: CASSDWAEQFF

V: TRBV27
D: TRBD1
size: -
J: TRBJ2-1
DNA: TGTGCCAGCAGTTTATCTGGGACAGGAGTCAATGAGCAGTTCTTC
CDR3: CASSLSGTGVNEQFF

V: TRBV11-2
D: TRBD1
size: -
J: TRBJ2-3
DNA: TGTGCCAGCAGCTTTGCACAGGGGCGGAGCACAGATACGCAGTATTTT
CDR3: CASSFAQGRSTDTQYF

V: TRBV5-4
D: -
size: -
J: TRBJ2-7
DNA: TGTGCCAGCAGCCCAAGCGGCCACGAGCAGTACTTC
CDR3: CASSPSGHEQYF

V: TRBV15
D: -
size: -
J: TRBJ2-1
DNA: TGTGCCACCAGCGGGGACATCAGCTCCTACAATGAGCAGTTCTTC
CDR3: CATSGDISSYNEQFF

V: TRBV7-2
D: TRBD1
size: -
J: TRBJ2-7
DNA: TGTGCCAGCAGCCCCCGGACAGGGTCCTACGAGCAGTACTTC
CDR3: CASSPRTGSYEQYF

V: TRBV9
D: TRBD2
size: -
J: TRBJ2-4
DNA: TGTGCCAGCAGCGCCCTAGCGGGGGACGTCGGCACCATTCAGTACTTC
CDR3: CASSALAGDVGTIQYF

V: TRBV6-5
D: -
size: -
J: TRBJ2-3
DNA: TGTGCCAGCAGTCCCGCTGGGGGGGCGACGCAGTATTTT
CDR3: CASSPAGGATQYF

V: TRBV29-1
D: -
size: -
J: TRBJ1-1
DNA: TGCAGCGTTGGAGGGAGAATAAACACTGAAGCTTTCTTT
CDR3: CSVGGRINTEAFF

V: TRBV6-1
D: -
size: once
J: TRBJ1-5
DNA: TGTGCCAGCAGAAAGGGGGGGAATCAGCCCCAGCATTTT
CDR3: CASRKGGNQPQHF

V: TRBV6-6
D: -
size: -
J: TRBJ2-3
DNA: TGTGCCAGCAGTTACTCGCAGGGGAGCACAGATACGCAGTATTTT
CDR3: CASSYSQGSTDTQYF

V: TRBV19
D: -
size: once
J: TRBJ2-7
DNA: TGTGCCAGTAGTATAGCGCACCAGAGCTCCTACGAGCAGTACTTC
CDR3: CASSIAHQSSYEQYF

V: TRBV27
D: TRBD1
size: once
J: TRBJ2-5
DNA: TGTGCCAGCAGTTTACGGACAGGGGTCGAGACCCAGTACTTC
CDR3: CASSLRTGVETQYF

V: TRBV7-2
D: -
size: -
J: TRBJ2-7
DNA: TGTGCCAGCAGCTCCGGGACGGCCTACTACGAGCAGTACTTC
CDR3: CASSSGTAYYEQYF

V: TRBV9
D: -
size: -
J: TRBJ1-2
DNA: TGTGCCAGCAGCGTAGGGGAAGCTAACTATGGCTACACCTTC
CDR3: CASSVGEANYGYTF

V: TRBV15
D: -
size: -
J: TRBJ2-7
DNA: TGTGCCACCAGCAGAGCCGGGCCCTACGAGCAGTACTTC
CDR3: CATSRAGPYEQYF

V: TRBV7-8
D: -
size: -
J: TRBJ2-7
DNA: TGTGCCAGCAGCTTAAGGACAGAAACCTACGAGCAGTACTTC
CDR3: CASSLRTETYEQYF

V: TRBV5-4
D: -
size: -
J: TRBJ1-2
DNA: TGTGCCAGCAGCTTTGGGGGCGGTGAGACGTATGGCTACACCTTC
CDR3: CASSFGGGETYGYTF